This entry features one TCR beta chain sequence. What it binds is not known. The entry originates in a study of T cell responses to AZD1222 COVID-19 vaccine. The V end lost 5 bases, the J end lost 8 bases, and 15 bases lay between the germline ends. CDR1 is SGHVS and CDR2 is FQNEAQ in the germline V gene. The CDR3 runs 13 residues. Here immunoSEQ multiplex PCR was the method, and the copy in TCRdb shows in-frame clones only, minus some. The table records approximately 200,000 clones, 94% of them present only once. Study-wide findings and caveats: Only six AZD1222 recipients tested seropositive at baseline. Spike regions recognized by vaccine-associated CD4 TCRs spanned the protein, led by 160-218 and 743-854.

This receptor was identified in an adult in good health. The source material was peripheral blood, sampled on day 0 of AZD1222 vaccination. The genes are TRBV7-8 and TRBJ1-1; the D is unclear. The DNA of the CDR3 is TGTGCCAGCAGCACCGTGCCCCGTACAGAAGCTTTCTTT. Its protein is CASSTVPRTEAFF.